What follows is one TCR beta chain and its context. Profiling relied on immunoSEQ multiplex PCR, and the TCRdb table lists in-frame clones only, not all of them. The sample holds 270,000 or so clones; more than 75% are singletons and the top ten take 2% to 2.5%. The V gene's germline CDR1 is LGHDT and CDR2 YNNKEL (reference sequence). V was pared by 0 bases and J by 5 bases, with 17 bases of the junction left unmatched. The CDR3 extends over 20 amino acids. The data derive from a study of blood T cell repertoires in COVID-19. This study enrolled people aged roughly 18 to 89 from about 24 US geographic areas.

The receptor comes from a woman in her 40s with acute COVID-19. Sequencing input: PBMCs or T cells enriched from blood (not recorded which). The chain combines TRBV3-1 (or the pseudogene TRBV3-2) with TRBJ2-1; 9 positions agree with TRBD2. Here the CDR3 DNA reads TGTGCCAGCAGCCAAGATTTCGAGGGGCCTGGAGGCGGGGGGGACAATGAGCAGTTCTTC. Translating it yields CASSQDFEGPGGGGDNEQFF.